These 4 T cell receptor beta chains came from one sample sequenced in a study of T-cell memory formation after mild COVID-19. TCRdb recomputed calls from the 5' RACE reads with MiXCR, one row per CDR3 protein. Among roughly 600,000 distinct CDR3 sequences listed, approximately 19% were seen once. Sequencing used PBMCs or a T cell subset sorted from them (not recorded which). The receptors were sampled from an adult woman who had mild COVID-19 (a few samples of this study predate the infection). Cell type and time point are not known.

The sample holds a few counts of this clonotype. The chain combines TRBV7-6 with TRBJ2-1; TRBD2 matches at 14 bases. The CDR3 consists of 17 residues. Germline values: CDR1 SGHVS, CDR2 FNYEAQ. The V and J ends lost 1 base and 2 bases, in that order; junction bases with no gene match: 1. The DNA for the CDR3 is TGTGCCAGCAGCTTAGAGGGACTAGCGGGAGCCTACAATGAGCAGTTCTTC. It encodes CASSLEGLAGAYNEQFF.

This CDR3 is CASSEGPGVGPGELFF. CDR3 sequence (DNA): TGTGCCAGCAGCGAGGGGCCGGGTGTGGGGCCCGGGGAGCTGTTTTTT. This chain joins TRBV6-1 and TRBJ2-2; D may match TRBD1 or TRBD2 (5 bases each). There are 16 residues in the CDR3. V lost 6 bases and J 6 bases, leaving 20 bases between the germline ends. The germline CDR1 and CDR2 sequences are MNHNS and SASEGT.

This clonotype was detected a few times. The chain carries TRBV7-3 and TRBJ1-2; 7 nucleotides agree with TRBD1. Per germline, CDR1 SGHTA and CDR2 FQGTGA. The CDR3 consists of 15 residues. V shed 2 bases and J 3 bases; nucleotides not matched to a gene: 6. CDR3 protein: CASSLEPGTDYGYTF. The CDR3, as DNA: TGTGCCAGCAGCTTAGAACCCGGGACAGACTATGGCTACACCTTC.

This clonotype has a handful of counts. This sequence joins TRBV5-1 and TRBJ2-7, with TRBD2 matching 8 bases. The J segment lost 2 bases and the V segment lost 5 bases, leaving 9 bases of the junction unmatched. Germline V gene lookup returns CDR1 SGHRS and CDR2 YFSETQ. CDR3 length: 15 amino acids. This CDR3 is CASRDTTSGTYEQYF. The CDR3 DNA reads TGCGCCAGCAGAGACACAACTAGCGGCACCTACGAGCAGTACTTC.